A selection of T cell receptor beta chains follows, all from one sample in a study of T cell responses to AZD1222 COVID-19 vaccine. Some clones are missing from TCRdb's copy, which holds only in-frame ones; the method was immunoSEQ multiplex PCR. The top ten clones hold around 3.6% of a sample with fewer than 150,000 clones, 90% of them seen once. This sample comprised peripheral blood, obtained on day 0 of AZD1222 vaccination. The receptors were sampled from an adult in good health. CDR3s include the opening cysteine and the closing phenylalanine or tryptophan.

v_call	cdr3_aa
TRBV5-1	CASSSMSAGVNTEAFF
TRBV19	CASQLTSGSYNEQFF
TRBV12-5	CASGLVAGNTEAFF
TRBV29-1	CSVPPGQGRGYTF
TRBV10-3	CAIAKAGTGSGGELFF
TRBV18	CASSPNRRTNYGYTF
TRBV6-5	CASSYFRRDSTDTQYF
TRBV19	CASSPRGGLNEKLFF
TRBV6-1	CASSQGTGRLNTEAFF
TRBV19	CASSQTGGPYNEQFF
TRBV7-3	CASSLSGSTDTQYF
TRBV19	CASSIGQGASDTQYF
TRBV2	CASSGFSGGYTGELFF
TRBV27	CASSFSSGNTEAFF
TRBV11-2	CASSLDYTQFF
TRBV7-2	CASSLRDRDTDTQYF
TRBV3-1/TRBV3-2	CASSQGELAGGLEQFF
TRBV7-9	CASRAGLSKWAGELFF
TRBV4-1	CASSQGSDRADQDYGYTF
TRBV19	CASSRQALITDTQYF
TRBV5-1	CASSIGQGNQPQHF
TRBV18	CASSPGLAGGEQYF
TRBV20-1	CSARREQTQYF
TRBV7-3	CASSNPALRGPDDTQYF
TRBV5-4	CASKGTYGEKLFF
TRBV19	CASRKGQGAEKLFF
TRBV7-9	CASSLGLAEQFF
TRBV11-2	CASSPLIGGLGEKLFF
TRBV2	CASAVRLADYEQYF
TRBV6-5	CASRNLRTGDYEQYF
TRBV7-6	CASSPTGSGANVLTF
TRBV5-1	CASSLGDPNSPLHF
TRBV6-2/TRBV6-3	CASSSWETQYF
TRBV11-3	CASSPLLSSYNEQFF
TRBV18	CASSPDARPYNEQFF
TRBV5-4	CASSPQRGAGELFF
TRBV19	CASSSDSSNTEAFF
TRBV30	CAWIPGLRVGGELFF
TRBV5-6	CASRSFNTEAFF
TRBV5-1	CASSLARGTYNEQFF
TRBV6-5	CASSYSPGGVEKLFF
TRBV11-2	CASSLDHAYNSPLHF
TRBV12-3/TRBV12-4	CATKDGTGELFF
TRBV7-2	CASSSATSGTPYEQYF
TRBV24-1	CATSDGDVSSYNEQFF
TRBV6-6	CASRESPRDIQYF
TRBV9	CASSLTQGDQFF
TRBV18	CASSPDQGSEAFF
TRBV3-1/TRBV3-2	CASSPGTGGHSGYTF
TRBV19	CASSIGDSSEAFF
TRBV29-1	CSVDSGTGSSYEQYF
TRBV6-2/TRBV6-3	CASSYSYFGTSHGYTF
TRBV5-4	CASSHPIGGGANTGELFF
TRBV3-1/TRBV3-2	CASSRSSSGANVLTF
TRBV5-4	CASSLANTYEQYF
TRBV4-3	CASSQGTRDRTYEQYF
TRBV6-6	CASFGTSGSDNEQFF
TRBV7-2	CASSFAGAGGPWNEQFF